Listed below are T cell receptor beta chains from one sample, sequenced in a study of vaccination effects on CD4 cells after COVID-19. The protocol was immunoSEQ multiplex PCR, while the TCRdb copy is restricted to in-frame clones and leaves out a portion. The table has roughly 33,000 clones, less than 80% seen once; the top ten hold approximately 30%. For these receptors, no antigen is known. The sample consisted of CD4+ T cells from PBMCs cultured with HCoV-OC43 spike peptides, taken before COVID-19 vaccination. All receptors derive from a human donor who received a COVID-19 vaccine. Both conserved end residues are part of each CDR3. Each record gives: J gene, CDR3 length, D gene, V gene, clone size, CDR3 DNA, CDR3 protein. D genes are given only for firm matches. Size tells how often a clone was seen (once, few, many) or the class of an expanded clone, and some rows leave it out.

J: TRBJ2-2; length: 17; D: .; V: TRBV15; size: .; DNA: TGTGCCACCAGCAGGCCATACGACAGCGCGAACACCGGGGAGCTGTTTTTT; CDR3: CATSRPYDSANTGELFF
J: TRBJ2-7; length: 16; D: TRBD2; V: TRBV19; size: .; DNA: TGTGCCAGTAGTACCATTACCGGGACTAGCGGGGGGAAGCAGTACTTC; CDR3: CASSTITGTSGGKQYF
J: TRBJ2-7; length: 13; D: .; V: TRBV18; size: .; DNA: TGTGCCAGCTCACCCGCAGATGCCTACGAGCAGTACTTC; CDR3: CASSPADAYEQYF
J: TRBJ2-3; length: 13; D: .; V: TRBV19; size: .; DNA: TGTGCCAGTCGGCAGGGATACACAGATACGCAGTATTTT; CDR3: CASRQGYTDTQYF
J: TRBJ1-4; length: 15; D: TRBD1; V: TRBV4-3; size: .; DNA: TGCGCCAGCAGCCAAACGGGACAGGGTAATGAAAAACTGTTTTTT; CDR3: CASSQTGQGNEKLFF
J: TRBJ2-7; length: 18; D: TRBD2; V: TRBV7-2; size: .; DNA: TGTGCCAGCAGCTTCCTTCGAGGAGGGCGGGGGGACTCCTACGAGCAGTACTTC; CDR3: CASSFLRGGRGDSYEQYF
J: TRBJ1-4; length: 14; D: TRBD1; V: TRBV5-1; size: .; DNA: TGCGCCAGCAGCTTGGCCTCAGGGACAGGGGGCCGAACCTTT; CDR3: CASSLASGTGGRTF
J: TRBJ1-4; length: 15; D: .; V: TRBV30; size: .; DNA: TGTGCCTGGAGAGGGAAGGGCAGCAGTAATGAAAAACTGTTTTTT; CDR3: CAWRGKGSSNEKLFF
J: TRBJ2-3; length: 16; D: TRBD2; V: TRBV7-2; size: .; DNA: TGTGCCAGCAGCTCCCTAGCGGGAGGGAGCACAGATACGCAGTATTTT; CDR3: CASSSLAGGSTDTQYF
J: TRBJ2-7; length: 14; D: TRBD1; V: TRBV7-2; size: medium-sized; DNA: TGTGCCACCAGACTCGACAGGGTCGGCTACGAGCAGTACTTC; CDR3: CATRLDRVGYEQYF
J: TRBJ1-2; length: 15; D: TRBD1; V: TRBV5-1; size: .; DNA: TGCGCCAGCAGCCTAACAGGGGGAGCTAACTATGGCTACACCTTC; CDR3: CASSLTGGANYGYTF
J: TRBJ1-1; length: 12; D: .; V: TRBV6-2/TRBV6-3; size: once; DNA: TGTGCCAGCAGTTACTCGGGCCGGAGGGCTTTCTTT; CDR3: CASSYSGRRAFF
J: TRBJ2-3; length: 12; D: .; V: TRBV5-1; size: .; DNA: TGCGCCAGCAGCTCTTCTGCAGATACGCAGTATTTT; CDR3: CASSSSADTQYF
J: TRBJ2-7; length: 14; D: .; V: TRBV11-2; size: .; DNA: TGTGCCAGCAGCTTAGACAGGGTTAACTACGAGCAGTACTTC; CDR3: CASSLDRVNYEQYF
J: TRBJ1-2; length: 13; D: .; V: TRBV5-1; size: once; DNA: TGCGCCAGCAGCCCCGGAGAGATGTATGGCTACACCTTC; CDR3: CASSPGEMYGYTF
J: TRBJ1-1; length: 15; D: .; V: TRBV3-1/TRBV3-2; size: few; DNA: TGTGCCAGCAGTCAATCCCCGGGGGGCCCGCGAGAAGCTTTCTTT; CDR3: CASSQSPGGPREAFF
J: TRBJ2-7; length: 13; D: .; V: TRBV7-9; size: .; DNA: TGTGCCAGCAGCTTACGGATGACTGGGGAGCAGTACTTC; CDR3: CASSLRMTGEQYF
J: TRBJ2-1; length: 14; D: .; V: TRBV9; size: .; DNA: TGTGCCAGCAGCGTAGGGGGATCGTACAATGAGCAGTTCTTC; CDR3: CASSVGGSYNEQFF
J: TRBJ1-1; length: 14; D: .; V: TRBV9; size: .; DNA: TGTGCCACCGCCCCGTTTCGGATGGTCACTGAAGCTTTCTTT; CDR3: CATAPFRMVTEAFF
J: TRBJ1-2; length: 15; D: .; V: TRBV19; size: .; DNA: TGTGCCAGTAGTATCCCGGACGGGCTGCGCTATGGCTACACCTTC; CDR3: CASSIPDGLRYGYTF
J: TRBJ2-2; length: 12; D: .; V: TRBV2; size: .; DNA: TGTGCCAGCGGAGGCGGGGCCGGGGAGCTGTTTTTT; CDR3: CASGGGAGELFF
J: TRBJ2-5; length: 15; D: TRBD2; V: TRBV27; size: .; DNA: TGTGCCAGCAGTTTGGGAGCGGGAGTAAAAGAGACCCAGTACTTC; CDR3: CASSLGAGVKETQYF
J: TRBJ2-7; length: 15; D: TRBD2; V: TRBV6-5; size: .; DNA: TGTGCCAGCAGTTCCTTACTAGCGGGGGGTGGCGAGCAGTACTTC; CDR3: CASSSLLAGGGEQYF
J: TRBJ2-3; length: 16; D: TRBD2; V: TRBV14; size: .; DNA: TGTGCCAGCAGCCCCCTACTAGCGGCTCAGGCAGATACGCAGTATTTT; CDR3: CASSPLLAAQADTQYF
J: TRBJ1-2; length: 14; D: .; V: TRBV28; size: .; DNA: TGTGCCAGCACTACTACTCGATCGTTCTATGGCTACACCTTC; CDR3: CASTTTRSFYGYTF
J: TRBJ2-5; length: 14; D: .; V: TRBV14; size: .; DNA: TGTGCCAGCAGCGACACAGGTGTGGGAGAGACCCAGTACTTC; CDR3: CASSDTGVGETQYF
J: TRBJ2-7; length: 14; D: .; V: TRBV18; size: .; DNA: TGTGCCAGCTCACCTTCCGGGGAAGGATACGAGCAGTACTTC; CDR3: CASSPSGEGYEQYF
J: TRBJ1-2; length: 15; D: .; V: TRBV27; size: many; DNA: TGTGCCAGCAGTTTATACCCAAAGGGGACGGATGGCTACACCTTC; CDR3: CASSLYPKGTDGYTF
J: TRBJ1-6; length: 17; D: TRBD1; V: TRBV5-4; size: few; DNA: TGTGCCAGCAGCTCCGCCACCGGGACAGGGTCGGGTTCACCCCTCCACTTT; CDR3: CASSSATGTGSGSPLHF
J: TRBJ1-3; length: 17; D: .; V: TRBV4-1; size: .; DNA: TGCGCCAGCAGCCAAGGGGGAGGATTTCTCTCTGGAAACACCATATATTTT; CDR3: CASSQGGGFLSGNTIYF
J: TRBJ2-7; length: 13; D: .; V: TRBV11-2; size: .; DNA: TGTGCCAGCAGCCCTGACCGGGACTACGAGCAGTACTTC; CDR3: CASSPDRDYEQYF
J: TRBJ1-1; length: 14; D: .; V: TRBV9; size: .; DNA: TGTGCCAGCAGCGCCCGTTTTGACAACACTGAAGCTTTCTTT; CDR3: CASSARFDNTEAFF
J: TRBJ1-2; length: 15; D: TRBD1; V: TRBV5-6; size: .; DNA: TGTGCCAGCAGCGTGGGACAGGGAAGGGGCTATGGCTACACCTTC; CDR3: CASSVGQGRGYGYTF
J: TRBJ2-7; length: 18; D: TRBD2; V: TRBV7-9; size: .; DNA: TGTGCCAGCAGCTACACGGCGACAATAGCGGGAGGGGGGGGCGAGCAGTACTTC; CDR3: CASSYTATIAGGGGEQYF
J: TRBJ2-6; length: 19; D: TRBD2; V: TRBV10-3; size: .; DNA: TGTGCCATCAGTGAACTAGCGGGGGGGTTAAGCTCTGGGGCCAACGTCCTGACTTTC; CDR3: CAISELAGGLSSGANVLTF
J: TRBJ2-3; length: 18; D: TRBD2; V: TRBV5-1; size: .; DNA: TGCGCCAGCAGCCGCGGGGGGAGGGCCTTTAGTAGCACAGATACGCAGTATTTT; CDR3: CASSRGGRAFSSTDTQYF
J: TRBJ2-1; length: 17; D: .; V: TRBV27; size: few; DNA: TGTGCCAGCAGTTTAGTGGGTAGCGGCGGTACCTACAATGAGCAGTTCTTC; CDR3: CASSLVGSGGTYNEQFF
J: TRBJ1-5; length: 13; D: .; V: TRBV12-3/TRBV12-4; size: .; DNA: TGTGCCAGCAGTTTTTCTGATACCGCCTCACAGCATTTT; CDR3: CASSFSDTASQHF
J: TRBJ2-5; length: 17; D: TRBD2; V: TRBV5-1; size: .; DNA: TGCGCCAGCAGCTTGGGGACTAGCGGGGGGGCCGGAGAGACCCAGTACTTC; CDR3: CASSLGTSGGAGETQYF
J: TRBJ2-3; length: 18; D: TRBD2; V: TRBV6-1; size: .; DNA: TGTGCCAGCAGTGATTGGCGGGAGTACCATTCACGGGGGGATACGCAGTATTTT; CDR3: CASSDWREYHSRGDTQYF
J: TRBJ1-5; length: 14; D: .; V: TRBV15; size: once; DNA: TGTGCCACCAGCAGCGAACAGGGCAATCAGCCCCAGCATTTT; CDR3: CATSSEQGNQPQHF
J: TRBJ2-1; length: 18; D: TRBD2; V: TRBV19; size: .; DNA: TGTGCCAGTAGTATCACCGTTTTCCTAGCGGGAACCTACAATGAGCAGTTCTTC; CDR3: CASSITVFLAGTYNEQFF
J: TRBJ1-4; length: 13; D: .; V: TRBV2; size: .; DNA: TGTGCCAGCAGTGCCGACCGTGATGAAAAACTGTTTTTT; CDR3: CASSADRDEKLFF
J: TRBJ1-2; length: 16; D: .; V: TRBV28; size: .; DNA: TGTGCCAGCAGTTTAAGCTACGGACAGCTGGACTATGGCTACACCTTC; CDR3: CASSLSYGQLDYGYTF
J: TRBJ1-5; length: 14; D: .; V: TRBV19; size: .; DNA: TGTGCCAGTAGTTCTGCGGGGCCCAATCAGCCCCAGCATTTT; CDR3: CASSSAGPNQPQHF
J: TRBJ1-2; length: 14; D: TRBD1; V: TRBV9; size: .; DNA: TGTGCCAGCAGCCCACAGACAGGGGTGGGCGGCTACACCTTC; CDR3: CASSPQTGVGGYTF
J: TRBJ1-5; length: 12; D: .; V: TRBV28; size: .; DNA: TGTGCCAGCCGCCCTGGAGGTCAGCCCCAGCATTTT; CDR3: CASRPGGQPQHF
J: TRBJ2-7; length: 15; D: .; V: TRBV19; size: .; DNA: TGTGCCAGTAGTTCAAAGGACGGGGGCTATAACGAGCAGTACTTC; CDR3: CASSSKDGGYNEQYF
J: TRBJ2-3; length: 15; D: TRBD2; V: TRBV2; size: .; DNA: TGTGCCAGCACGACAAGCGGGGGGGGCACAGATACGCAGTATTTT; CDR3: CASTTSGGGTDTQYF
J: TRBJ2-1; length: 14; D: .; V: TRBV7-8; size: .; DNA: TGTGCCAGCAGCTTAAGGGGAGCGGACAATGAGCAGTTCTTC; CDR3: CASSLRGADNEQFF
J: TRBJ2-4; length: 16; D: TRBD2; V: TRBV19; size: .; DNA: TGTGCCAGTAATAGCCCGGGGAGGGAAGCCAAAAACATTCAGTACTTC; CDR3: CASNSPGREAKNIQYF
J: TRBJ2-5; length: 15; D: .; V: TRBV7-2; size: .; DNA: TGTGCCAGCAGCTTAGCCGGTCTAGTGGGAGAGACCCAGTACTTC; CDR3: CASSLAGLVGETQYF
J: TRBJ1-2; length: 14; D: .; V: TRBV7-3; size: .; DNA: TGTGCCAGCAGTTCTACTACATTCGGCGCGGAACACACCTTC; CDR3: CASSSTTFGAEHTF
J: TRBJ2-1; length: 14; D: .; V: TRBV7-8; size: few; DNA: TGTGCCAGCAGCCCGAGTGGGGGACACAATGAGCAGTTCTTC; CDR3: CASSPSGGHNEQFF
J: TRBJ2-6; length: 15; D: .; V: TRBV3-1/TRBV3-2; size: .; DNA: TGTGCCAGCAGCCCATCTGTAGGCGGGGCCAACGTCCTGACTTTC; CDR3: CASSPSVGGANVLTF
J: TRBJ2-7; length: 14; D: .; V: TRBV2; size: few; DNA: TGTGCCAGCACTTTGGACTCTCACTCCTACGAGCAGTACTTC; CDR3: CASTLDSHSYEQYF
J: TRBJ2-4; length: 12; D: .; V: TRBV12-3/TRBV12-4; size: .; DNA: TGTGCCAGCAGCCGCAACAGGGACATTCAGTACTTC; CDR3: CASSRNRDIQYF
J: TRBJ1-2; length: 16; D: TRBD1; V: TRBV18; size: .; DNA: TGTGCCAGCTCACCCCAAGGACAGGGGGGAGGCTATGGCTACACCTTC; CDR3: CASSPQGQGGGYGYTF
J: TRBJ2-1; length: 17; D: .; V: TRBV11-3; size: .; DNA: TGTGCCAGCAGCTTGGCGGGGGGACAGGGTAGGGAGAAGGAGCAGTTCTTC; CDR3: CASSLAGGQGREKEQFF
J: TRBJ2-7; length: 13; D: .; V: TRBV11-2; size: .; DNA: TGTGCCAGCAGCAGACAGGCCCCCTACGAGCAGTACTTC; CDR3: CASSRQAPYEQYF